The 23 T cell receptor beta chains reported below all come from one sample, sequenced in a study of identifying expanded T cells in peripheral blood (dated by TCRdb to about 2019). Library preparation employed the immunoSEQ multiplex PCR assay. TCRdb holds this immuneACCESS table with in-frame rearrangements only. Some clones are missing; in checked studies, unresolved V genes explain under half, and the rest has no known cause. This sample is represented by 90,000 to 120,000 clones; roughly 89% of them were singletons. The ten most abundant clones make up about 17% of the sample. Input material: blood. These receptor sequences come from a person aged 18 to 69 in good health.

CDR3 DNA sequence: TGTGCCAGCAGCTTAGAGAGGCGGACCTATGGCTACACCTTC. Amino acids: CASSLERRTYGYTF. V and J are TRBV7-2 and TRBJ1-2; D is unresolved. The CDR3 sequence is 14 residues long. Germline V CDR1 and CDR2: SGHTA, FQGNSA. V was clipped by 1 base and J by 4 bases, with 10 bases between them.

J is TRBJ2-1 and V is TRBV7-8; TRBD1 agrees at 10 bases. With V trimmed by 1 base and J by 0 bases, 9 bases remained unmatched. The CDR3 covers 19 residues. CDR1 and CDR2 (germline): SGHVS, FQNEAQ. The CDR3 DNA sequence: TGTGCCAGCAGCTTAGTGAGGAGACAGGGGGCGCGCTCCTACAATGAGCAGTTCTTC. It is translated as CASSLVRRQGARSYNEQFF.

V usage is TRBV5-4 and J usage is TRBJ2-3, with 11 bases identical to TRBD2. This CDR3 has 17 amino acids. Germline V gene lookup returns CDR1 SGHNT and CDR2 YYREEE (reference sequence). Trimming removed 0 bases from V and 2 bases from J; junction bases left unmatched: 5. The CDR3 nucleotides are TGTGCCAGCAGCTTGGGGGGGACTAGCGGACCCACAGATACGCAGTATTTT. Amino acid sequence: CASSLGGTSGPTDTQYF.

The gene calls are TRBV19 and TRBJ1-2; weak D call: TRBD1 (5 bases). Per the germline V gene, CDR1 is LNHDA and CDR2 is SQIVND (reference sequence). This CDR3 spans 12 amino acids. Between the trimmed V and J ends, which lost 5 bases and 9 bases, there was a span of 13 bases. CDR3 protein: CASSSGPWSYTF. In DNA, the CDR3 is TGTGCCAGTAGTTCGGGACCTTGGAGCTACACCTTC.

The genes are TRBV6-4 and TRBJ2-3; 9 nucleotides line up with TRBD2. Germline V CDR1 and CDR2: MRHNA, SNTAGT. Losses at the gene ends were 11 bases for V and 3 bases for J; bases not matched to a gene: 18. The CDR3 is made up of 17 amino acids. The CDR3 bases are TGTGCCTCCGTGCGGGGGGGCCCTGTGATGCCTACAGATACGCAGTATTTT. Amino acid sequence: CASVRGGPVMPTDTQYF.

CDR3 residues: CASSYGLRTSDTQYF. CDR3 DNA sequence: TGTGCCAGCAGTTACGGGTTAAGAACTTCAGATACGCAGTATTTT. This rearrangement joins TRBV6-5 to TRBJ2-3; D ambiguous. This CDR3 has 15 amino acids. Germline lookup yields CDR1 MNHEY and CDR2 SVGAGI. V was clipped by 2 bases and J by 4 bases, with 13 bases between them.

This chain links TRBV5-1 with TRBJ1-3, with D maybe TRBD1 (6 bases). The CDR3 has 15 amino acids. The germline V and J ends were trimmed by 7 bases and 0 bases, with 14 bases remaining between them. Per the germline V gene, CDR1 is SGHRS and CDR2 is YFSETQ. CDR3 residues: CASCEGTHSGNTIYF. The CDR3 region has the DNA TGCGCCAGCTGCGAGGGGACACACTCTGGAAACACCATATATTTT.

A few counts support this clone. The rearrangement joins TRBV7-2 to TRBJ1-5; possible D gene TRBD1, 5 bases. Trimming removed 4 bases at V and 7 bases at J, with 11 bases between. The germline V gene has CDR1 SGHTA and CDR2 FQGNSA. The CDR3 loop spans 13 amino acids. The CDR3 nucleotides are TGTGCCAGCAGCTCAGACAGCTTGCAGCCCCAGCATTTT. This translates into CASSSDSLQPQHF.

The chain links TRBV5-6 to TRBJ1-2; 7 nucleotides agree with TRBD1. The germline gives CDR1 SGHDT, CDR2 YYEEEE. The CDR3 is 16 residues long. The ends lost 4 bases at V and 4 bases at J; junction bases unmatched: 13. The CDR3 loop is CASSPEALQGPYGYTF. CDR3 sequence (DNA): TGTGCCAGCAGCCCCGAAGCCTTACAGGGGCCCTATGGCTACACCTTC.

The rearrangement links TRBV7-9 to TRBJ2-5, with 10 bases lining up with TRBD1. The trim removed 6 bases at V and 5 bases at J, leaving 6 bases unmatched. The germline gives CDR1 SEHNR, CDR2 FQNEAQ (reference sequence). This CDR3 has 14 residues. The CDR3 protein is CASRPTGGAETQYF. In DNA form, the CDR3 reads TGTGCCAGCAGACCGACAGGGGGCGCGGAGACCCAGTACTTC.

The chain is built from TRBV27 and TRBJ2-6; tentatively, D is TRBD1 (6 bases). The germline CDR1 and CDR2 sequences are MNHEY and SMNVEV (reference sequence). This CDR3 spans 16 amino acids. V dropped 2 bases and J dropped 1 base, with 9 bases sitting between them. CDR3 bases: TGTGCCAGCAGTTTAACAGGGACGTCTGGGGCCAACGTCCTGACTTTC. Translating gives CASSLTGTSGANVLTF.

This clone has a single count. At one boundary the junction diverges from the germline segment, which might be a read error. The genes are TRBV7-2 and TRBJ2-7; D remains unclear. The germline CDR1 and CDR2 sequences are SGHTA and FQGNSA. The CDR3 covers 13 residues. The CDR3 region is CASSSKPSHEQYF. CDR3 sequence (DNA): TGTGCCAGCAGCTCTAAGCCCTCCCACGAGCAGTACTTC.

The chain combines TRBV5-4 with TRBJ2-7, with 10 bases that match TRBD1. V lost 3 bases and J lost 3; bases outside the gene matches: 9. The CDR3 sequence is 16 residues long. CDR1 and CDR2 (germline): SGHNT, YYREEE (reference sequence). The CDR3 sequence: CASSSIPGQGIYEQYF. The CDR3 coding sequence is TGTGCCAGCAGCTCCATCCCGGGACAGGGGATCTACGAGCAGTACTTC. Supplemented by reference TRBV5-4 and TRBJ2-7, the full variable domain reads ETGVTQSPTHLIKTRGQQVTLRCSSQSGHNTVSWYQQALGQGPQFIFQYYREEENGRGNFPPRFSGLQFPNYSSELNVNALELDDSALYLCASSSIPGQGIYEQYFGPGTRLTVT.

The CDR3 DNA reads as TGTGCCAGCAGTCCTCGGGAGCTAGCTAACTATGGCTACACCTTC. Translating gives CASSPRELANYGYTF. The chain carries TRBV27 and TRBJ1-2; D is undetermined. This CDR3 comprises 15 residues. Per the germline V gene, CDR1 is MNHEY and CDR2 is SMNVEV (reference sequence). V was trimmed by 5 bases and J by 0 bases, leaving 13 bases between them.

This clone was picked up a small number of times. This chain joins TRBV7-2 and TRBJ1-6; D is undetermined. V was cut by 5 bases and J by 0 bases, with 11 bases left in between. The CDR3 consists of 16 residues. Per the germline V gene, CDR1 is SGHTA and CDR2 is FQGNSA. The CDR3 reads CASSTQLSSYNSPLHF. The CDR3 nucleotides read TGTGCCAGCAGCACCCAACTGAGCTCCTATAATTCACCCCTCCACTTT. The full variable domain, its missing parts supplied by reference TRBV7-2 and TRBJ1-6, is GAGVSQSPSNKVTEKGKDVELRCDPISGHTALYWYRQSLGQGLEFLIYFQGNSAPDKSGLPSDRFSAERTGGSVSTLTIQRTQQEDSAVYLCASSTQLSSYNSPLHFGNGTRLTVT.

The rearrangement uses TRBV5-1 and TRBJ2-5; 8 bases match TRBD2. The germline V gene has CDR1 SGHRS and CDR2 YFSETQ. CDR3 size: 16 residues. Trimming cost V 1 base and J 5 bases; bases outside gene matches: 10. This chain's CDR3 is CASSLLPAGAGETQYF. The CDR3 DNA sequence: TGCGCCAGCAGCTTGTTGCCAGCGGGGGCCGGGGAGACCCAGTACTTC.

About this clone itself: Its ends do not fully match the called genes, so a read error is possible. The chain has TRBV15 and TRBJ1-4, with D perhaps matching TRBD1 (5 bases). Germline lookup yields CDR1 LNHNV and CDR2 YYDKDF (reference sequence). CDR3 length equals 15 residues. CDR3: CAASRDPRGGEKLFF. CDR3 bases: TGTGCCGCCAGCAGAGATCCCCGGGGGGGTGAAAAACTGTTTTTT.

The chain combines TRBV28 with TRBJ2-3, with 10 bases identical to TRBD2. The J segment lost 0 bases and the V segment lost 6 bases, leaving 9 bases of the junction unmatched. The germline V gene has CDR1 MDHEN and CDR2 SYDVKM. The CDR3 contains 17 residues. As DNA, the CDR3 is TGTGCCAGCAGCGGAATAGCGGGGGGCTCTAGCACAGATACGCAGTATTTT. Translation gives CASSGIAGGSSTDTQYF.

The chain links TRBV7-2 to TRBJ1-5; D is undetermined. Germline CDR1 SGHTA, CDR2 FQGNSA. V was cut by 2 bases and J by 2 bases, with 10 bases left in between. The CDR3 spans 15 residues. The CDR3 loop is CASSLMGWGNQPQHF. DNA of the CDR3: TGTGCCAGCAGCTTAATGGGGTGGGGCAATCAGCCCCAGCATTTT. The full variable domain, its missing parts supplied by reference TRBV7-2 and TRBJ1-5, is GAGVSQSPSNKVTEKGKDVELRCDPISGHTALYWYRQSLGQGLEFLIYFQGNSAPDKSGLPSDRFSAERTGGSVSTLTIQRTQQEDSAVYLCASSLMGWGNQPQHFGDGTRLSIL.

This clone was seen many times. The chain joins TRBV5-1 to TRBJ2-7; D may be TRBD1 (6 bases). Per germline, CDR1 SGHRS and CDR2 YFSETQ. CDR3 length equals 15 residues. Trimming removed 4 bases at V and 7 bases at J, with 21 bases between. CDR3 nucleotides: TGCGCCAGCAGCCCGGACAGTCTTTCTAAAGGGGAGCAGTACTTC. This codes for CASSPDSLSKGEQYF. The entire variable domain, with the rest obtained from reference TRBV5-1 and TRBJ2-7, is as follows: KAGVTQTPRYLIKTRGQQVTLSCSPISGHRSVSWYQQTPGQGLQFLFEYFSETQRNKGNFPGRFSGRQFSNSRSEMNVSTLELGDSALYLCASSPDSLSKGEQYFGPGTRLTVT.

Here the CDR3 reads CASGPGGNYNSPLHF. The CDR3 region has the DNA TGTGCCAGTGGTCCCGGGGGTAACTATAATTCACCCCTCCACTTT. The rearrangement uses TRBV19 and TRBJ1-6, with D perhaps TRBD1 (5 bases). The germline V gene encodes CDR1 LNHDA and CDR2 SQIVND (reference sequence). V shed 8 bases and J shed 3 bases, with 14 bases lying between them. This CDR3 region has 15 residues. Full variable domain (outside the CDR3, taken from reference TRBV19 and TRBJ1-6): DGGITQSPKYLFRKEGQNVTLSCEQNLNHDAMYWYRQDPGQGLRLIYYSQIVNDFQKGDIAEGYSVSREKKESFPLTVTSAQKNPTAFYLCASGPGGNYNSPLHFGNGTRLTVT.

For this clone: The DNA is left out, because the CDR3 cannot be placed on it with certainty; the CDR3 is given as TCRdb lists it. The J gene is TRBJ2-7, the V gene TRBV4-3. CDR1 is LGHNA and CDR2 is YSLEER in the germline V gene. The length of the CDR3 is 15 amino acids, counting both ends. The CDR3 spells CASSQSFGAGYEQYF.

The chain joins TRBV5-4 to TRBJ1-4; D possibly corresponds to TRBD1 (6 bases). CDR1 SGHNT and CDR2 YYREEE come from the germline V gene (reference sequence). This CDR3 has 15 amino acids. Trimming shortened V by 0 bases and J by 6 bases, and 12 bases separated the two germline ends. CDR3 in DNA: TGTGCCAGCAGCTTGGGGCCAGGGGTTGATGAAAAACTGTTTTTT. Its protein is CASSLGPGVDEKLFF.